Each of the 10 T cell receptor beta chains below was sequenced from the same sample in a study of T cell repertoires in cytomegalovirus infection. TCRdb recomputed calls from the reads with MiXCR, one row per CDR3 protein. The sample shows around 280,000 distinct CDR3 sequences, about an eighth of them seen only once. The sample comprised PBMCs. Receptor source: a human donor in good health (CMV status not recorded). Some clones in this sample may be carry-over from other donors' samples.

This clonotype was counted many times. The chain employs TRBV19 and TRBJ1-5, with no clear D. CDR3 length equals 14 residues. In germline, CDR1 is LNHDA, CDR2 SQIVND (reference sequence). Trimming took off 6 bases at V and 7 bases at J, with 16 bases between the two ends. CDR3 DNA: TGTGCCAGTAGGCGCACGCACGACGGACAGCCCCAGCATTTT. Protein: CASRRTHDGQPQHF.

This clonotype occurred a few times. This chain joins TRBV2 and TRBJ2-3, with 7 bases aligning to TRBD2. The CDR3 runs to 16 residues. Germline CDR1 and CDR2: SNHLY and FYNNEI. J gave up 2 bases and V 7 bases, and 12 bases lay outside the gene matches. The CDR3 spells CASTRGDSYSTDTQYF. In DNA form, the CDR3 reads TGTGCCAGCACCCGGGGGGATTCTTACTCCACAGATACGCAGTATTTT.

There are a few counts of this clonotype. The rearrangement links TRBV6-4 to TRBJ1-1, with D tentatively TRBD1 (5 bases). The V end was cut by 0 bases, the J end by 1 base, with 6 bases between. The CDR3 is made up of 14 amino acids. Germline CDR1 MRHNA, CDR2 SNTAGT. This chain's CDR3 is CASSDSTENTEAFF. DNA for the CDR3: TGTGCCAGCAGTGACTCGACAGAGAACACTGAAGCTTTCTTT.

This clonotype has a handful of counts. The chain couples TRBV5-4 to TRBJ2-3, with D possibly being TRBD2 (5 bases). The length of the CDR3 is 14 residues. The germline gives CDR1 SGHNT, CDR2 YYREEE (reference sequence). The V end was cut by 4 bases, the J end by 2 bases, with 11 bases between. CDR3 amino acids: CASSPERNTDTQYF. In DNA, the CDR3 is TGTGCCAGCAGCCCGGAGCGGAACACAGATACGCAGTATTTT. The full variable domain, with the rest looked up from reference TRBV5-4 and TRBJ2-3, is ETGVTQSPTHLIKTRGQQVTLRCSSQSGHNTVSWYQQALGQGPQFIFQYYREEENGRGNFPPRFSGLQFPNYSSELNVNALELDDSALYLCASSPERNTDTQYFGPGTRLTVL.

This clonotype was seen at least ten times. The gene calls are TRBV7-2 and TRBJ1-1; D is unclear. The germline V gene has CDR1 SGHTA and CDR2 FQGNSA. V was cut by 5 bases and J by 4 bases, with 11 bases left in between. This CDR3 is built from 13 residues. CDR3 coding DNA: TGTGCCAGCAGCACCTTCATTTCCACTGAAGCTTTCTTT. Amino acid sequence: CASSTFISTEAFF.

This clonotype occurred many times. The chain carries TRBV7-8 and TRBJ2-7; possible D gene TRBD2, 6 bases. The CDR3 is made up of 15 amino acids. Germline lookup yields CDR1 SGHVS and CDR2 FQNEAQ. The V gene lost 5 bases and the J gene lost 2 bases, with 16 bases spanning the gap. CDR3 sequence: CASSPLPASAYEQYF. In nucleotides, the CDR3 is TGTGCCAGCAGCCCTCTTCCGGCTAGCGCCTACGAGCAGTACTTC. Supplemented by reference TRBV7-8 and TRBJ2-7, the full variable domain reads GAGVSQSPRYKVAKRGQDVALRCDPISGHVSLFWYQQALGQGPEFLTYFQNEAQLDKSGLPSDRFFAERPEGSVSTLKIQRTQQEDSAVYLCASSPLPASAYEQYFGPGTRLTVT.

This clonotype has a count of ten or more. The chain links TRBV28 to TRBJ2-7, with D possibly being TRBD2 (5 bases). CDR1 is MDHEN, CDR2 SYDVKM, per germline. Trimming left V 3 bases short and J 8 bases short, with 14 bases between. This CDR3 has 13 amino acids. CDR3 nucleotides: TGTGCCAGCAGTTTTGGGCTACCGGGGAAGCAGTACTTC. Its translation is CASSFGLPGKQYF.

This clonotype has just a few counts. The chain combines TRBV7-2 with TRBJ1-5, with 7 bases aligning to TRBD1. The germline V gene has CDR1 SGHTA and CDR2 FQGNSA. The CDR3 loop spans 14 amino acids. Unmatched junction bases numbered 8, after V lost 5 bases and J lost 7 bases. The CDR3 here is CASSLRQGLQPQHF. The DNA of the CDR3 is TGTGCCAGCAGCCTGCGACAGGGCTTGCAGCCCCAGCATTTT.

This clonotype has at least ten counts. The V call is TRBV7-3, the J call TRBJ1-1; 9 bases line up with TRBD1. The CDR3 covers 14 residues. Germline V CDR1 and CDR2: SGHTA, FQGTGA. V lost 5 bases, J lost 6 bases, and 7 bases stayed unmatched. For the CDR3, the DNA is TGTGCCAGCAGCCCCACAGGGGGCGAGGCTGAAGCTTTCTTT. Translating gives CASSPTGGEAEAFF.

The table lists this clonotype with many counts. The rearrangement uses TRBV7-9 and TRBJ2-3; 9 nucleotides agree with TRBD1. This CDR3 comprises 16 residues. Trimming at V came to 5 bases and at J to 5 bases, leaving 11 bases not matched to a gene. Germline V lookup: CDR1 SEHNR, CDR2 FQNEAQ (reference sequence). This CDR3 reads CASSPGTGLWRDTQYF. The CDR3 DNA sequence: TGTGCCAGCAGCCCTGGGACAGGGCTTTGGAGAGATACGCAGTATTTT.